This TCR beta chain stems from a study of CXCR3-negative and CXCR3-positive naive CD8 T cells. On this clonotype itself: As yet, its antigen is unknown.

Triplicate sorting captured roughly 310,000 cells each from every CD8+ T cell subset. Naive CD8+ T cells carried a CD45RO-CCR7+CD27+CD95- phenotype. Germline assignment: CDR1 PRHDT and CDR2 FYEKMQ (reference sequence). This CDR3 contains 16 residues. Via 5' RACE with UMI labels, TRB cDNA libraries were prepared. TCRdb reanalyzed the 5' RACE reads, giving one entry per CDR3 protein sequence and no DNA. The sample's table shows approximately 130,000 distinct CDR3 sequences. Study-level points and caveats: Partial loss of CXCR3 expression followed cryopreservation; most assays used fresh PBMCs. In naive cells, CXCR3-negative and CXCR3-positive subsets had similar TRBV-TRBJ usage; memory cells differed. Naive cells with CXCR3 showed TRB CDR3s that were more hydrophobic than those in CXCR3-negative naive cells.

The chain recombines TRBV13 with TRBJ2-1; TCRdb returns TRBD2, unconfirmable since there is no DNA. Sequenced material: naive CXCR3+ CD8+ T cells from blood. The subset denotes: CD45RO-CCR7+CD27+CD95- naive CD8+ T cells expressing CXCR3 (TNR3+). This receptor was obtained from a human donor in good health. Some clones in this sample may be carry-over from other donors' samples. The CDR3 spells CASSPSGAASYNEQFF.